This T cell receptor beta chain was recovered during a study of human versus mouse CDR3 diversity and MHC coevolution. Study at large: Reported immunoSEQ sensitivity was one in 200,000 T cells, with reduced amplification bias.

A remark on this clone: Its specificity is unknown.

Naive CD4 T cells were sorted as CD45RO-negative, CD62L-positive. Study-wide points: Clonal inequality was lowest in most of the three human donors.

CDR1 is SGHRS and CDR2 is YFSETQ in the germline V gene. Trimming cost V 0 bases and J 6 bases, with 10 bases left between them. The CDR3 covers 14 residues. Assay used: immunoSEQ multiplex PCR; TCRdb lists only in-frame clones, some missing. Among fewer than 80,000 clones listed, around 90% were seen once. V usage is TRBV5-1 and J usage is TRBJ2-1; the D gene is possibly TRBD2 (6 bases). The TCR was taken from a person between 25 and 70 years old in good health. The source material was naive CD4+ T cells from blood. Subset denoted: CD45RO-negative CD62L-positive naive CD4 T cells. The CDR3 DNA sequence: TGCGCCAGCAGCTTGGAGGAGGGTTCCAATGAGCAGTTCTTC. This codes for CASSLEEGSNEQFF.